The source of this T cell receptor beta chain is a study of cytomegalovirus exposure and HLA in healthy donors. CDR3 size: 14 residues. Germline CDR1 reads SGDLS; CDR2 reads YYNGEE. Trimming removed 1 base from V and 6 bases from J; junction bases left unmatched: 5. Study conclusions and caveats: It was assumed in the presence/absence analyses that sequencing depth was roughly uniform across donors. Later examination showed HLA-associated TCR beta chains had greater clonal expansion than equally common others.

As for this clone: Its specificity is not known.

PCR employed 60 Vbeta and 13 Jbeta primers. Using immunoSEQ multiplex PCR, the repertoire was profiled, and TCRdb retains in-frame clones only, with some absent. The table has some 130,000 clones, around 83% seen once; the top ten hold roughly 2.7%. This chain connects TRBV9 to TRBJ2-7, with 9 bases matching TRBD1. The TCR was taken from a man aged 50 to 60 in good health and CMV-seronegative. The sequenced material came from PBMCs. This CDR3 is CASSVRTGDSEQYF. The CDR3 DNA follows: TGTGCCAGCAGCGTAAGGACAGGGGACAGCGAGCAGTACTTC. The full variable domain, rest sourced from reference TRBV9 and TRBJ2-7, is DSGVTQTPKHLITATGQRVTLRCSPRSGDLSVYWYQQSLDQGLQFLIQYYNGEERAKGNILERFSAQQFPDLHSELNLSSLELGDSALYFCASSVRTGDSEQYFGPGTRLTVT.